One T cell receptor (beta chain) is described in this entry. In building TCR beta libraries, iRepertoire HTBI primers were used together with Arm-PCR of CDR3 regions. MiXCR was run by TCRdb on the multiplex PCR reads, yielding one entry per CDR3 protein. The sample includes about 520,000 distinct CDR3 sequences, around 13% of them seen just once. These data are taken from a study of regulatory T cells in long-lasting Graves disease. Looked up from germline, CDR1 is MGHRA and CDR2 is YSYEKL. V was pared by 4 bases and J by 9 bases, with 6 bases of the junction left unmatched. The CDR3 extends over 15 amino acids. Time point denoted: newly diagnosed GD, antithyroid drugs for less than 3 months. PBMCs were the source of the RNA used for TCR sequencing. One endocrinology department in Xi'an, China, was where patients came from. A further study also used this sample, focusing on T cells in Graves' hyperthyroidism and ophthalmopathy. That source reports: Ophthalmopathy was predicted by the model a median of roughly 6.7 months ahead of onset.

The specimen comprised peripheral blood mononuclear cells (PBMCs), sampled at new diagnosis, from a patient treated with antithyroid drugs. This chain uses TRBV4-1 with TRBJ2-1; 13 positions match TRBD2. The sequence was obtained from a woman between 25 and 40 years old with Graves disease. CDR3 sequence: CASSRGLAGRGEQFF. DNA of the CDR3: TGCGCCAGCAGCCGGGGACTAGCGGGGAGGGGTGAGCAGTTCTTC.